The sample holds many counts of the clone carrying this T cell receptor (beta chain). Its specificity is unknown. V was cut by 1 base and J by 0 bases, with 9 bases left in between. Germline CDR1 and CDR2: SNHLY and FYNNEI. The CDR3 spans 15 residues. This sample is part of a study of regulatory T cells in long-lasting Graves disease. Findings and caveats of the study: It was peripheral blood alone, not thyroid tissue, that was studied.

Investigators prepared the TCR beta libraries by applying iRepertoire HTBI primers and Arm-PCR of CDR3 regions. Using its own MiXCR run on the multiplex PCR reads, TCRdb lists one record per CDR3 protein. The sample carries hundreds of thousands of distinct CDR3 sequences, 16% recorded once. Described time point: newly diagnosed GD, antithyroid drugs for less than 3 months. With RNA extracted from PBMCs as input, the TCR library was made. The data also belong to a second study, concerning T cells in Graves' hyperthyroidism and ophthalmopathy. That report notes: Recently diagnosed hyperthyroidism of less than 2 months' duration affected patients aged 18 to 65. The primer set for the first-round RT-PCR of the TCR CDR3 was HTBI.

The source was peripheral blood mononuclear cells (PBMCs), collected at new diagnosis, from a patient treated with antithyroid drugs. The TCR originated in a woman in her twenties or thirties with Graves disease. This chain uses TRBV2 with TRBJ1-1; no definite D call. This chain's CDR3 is CASSEDRAMNTEAFF. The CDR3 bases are TGTGCCAGCAGTGAAGATCGCGCTATGAACACTGAAGCTTTCTTT.